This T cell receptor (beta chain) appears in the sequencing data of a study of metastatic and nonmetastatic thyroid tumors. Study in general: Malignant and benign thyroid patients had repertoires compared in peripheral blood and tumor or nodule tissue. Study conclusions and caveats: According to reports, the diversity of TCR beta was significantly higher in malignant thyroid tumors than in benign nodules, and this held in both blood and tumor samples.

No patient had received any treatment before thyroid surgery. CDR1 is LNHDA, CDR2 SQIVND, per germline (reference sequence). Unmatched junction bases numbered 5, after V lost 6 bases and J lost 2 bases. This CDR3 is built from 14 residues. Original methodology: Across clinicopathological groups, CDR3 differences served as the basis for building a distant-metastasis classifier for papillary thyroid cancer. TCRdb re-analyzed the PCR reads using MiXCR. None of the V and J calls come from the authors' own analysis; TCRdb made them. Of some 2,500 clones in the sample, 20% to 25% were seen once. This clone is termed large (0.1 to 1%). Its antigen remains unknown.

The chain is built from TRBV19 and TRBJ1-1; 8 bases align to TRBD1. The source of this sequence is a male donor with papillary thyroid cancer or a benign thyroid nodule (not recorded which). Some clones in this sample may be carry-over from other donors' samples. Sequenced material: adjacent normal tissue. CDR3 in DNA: TGTGCCAGTAGGAACAGGGGGTCTAACACTGAAGCTTTCTTT. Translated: CASRNRGSNTEAFF.